The text below deals with one TCR beta chain. The sample belongs to a study of blood T cell repertoires in COVID-19. Germline CDR1 reads SGDLS; CDR2 reads YYNGEE. This CDR3 has 13 amino acids. Trimming left V 3 bases short and J 5 bases short, with 11 bases between. Clinical history as reported by participants underpinned cohort assignment. Here immunoSEQ multiplex PCR was the method, and the copy in TCRdb shows in-frame clones only, minus some. The sample contains 190,000 or so clones, 81% of which appear only once. The TCR comes from a man aged 40-50 years who had recovered from COVID-19. The sequencing input was PBMCs or T cells enriched from blood (not recorded which). The rearrangement uses TRBV9 and TRBJ1-2; D might be TRBD1 (5 bases). The DNA for the CDR3 is TGTGCCAGCAGCGCCGACAGCTATTATGGCTACACCTTC. Encoded protein: CASSADSYYGYTF.